The rows below give T cell receptor beta chains drawn from one sample of a study of CD8 T cells in ankylosing spondylitis. TCRdb used MiXCR to reprocess the 5' RACE reads, holding one entry per CDR3 protein. Here the sample spans more than 250,000 distinct CDR3 sequences, roughly 11% being singletons. Specimen: blood, either unsorted or a sorted T cell fraction (not recorded which). The receptors stem from a female donor with ankylosing spondylitis or in good health (not recorded which). CDR3s include the opening cysteine and the closing phenylalanine or tryptophan. The D gene is left open where the match is weak. Size is omitted from some rows. Given values are once, few, many or a class for expanded clones.

V gene,J gene,clone size,D gene,CDR3 protein,CDR3 DNA
TRBV20-1,TRBJ2-1,once,TRBD2,CSARDARQRGFNEQFF,TGCAGTGCTAGAGATGCCCGTCAGCGGGGTTTCAATGAGCAGTTCTTC
TRBV29-1,TRBJ2-7,few,-,CSGILLTGEQYF,TGCAGCGGGATACTCCTGACGGGCGAGCAGTACTTC
TRBV12-3/TRBV12-4,TRBJ1-2,many,-,CASSLTTGWGYTF,TGTGCCAGCAGTCTCACCACAGGGTGGGGCTACACCTTC
TRBV4-3,TRBJ2-3,many,TRBD2,CASRQSIAGAFDTQYF,TGCGCCAGCAGGCAATCCATAGCGGGAGCTTTCGATACGCAGTATTTT
TRBV11-2,TRBJ1-6,few,-,CASSLRGQSASPLHF,TGTGCCAGCAGCTTAAGGGGTCAGTCCGCCTCACCCCTCCACTTT
TRBV20-1,TRBJ2-3,many,-,CSHRTPFTDTQYF,TGCAGTCACAGGACTCCCTTCACAGATACGCAGTATTTT
TRBV20-1,TRBJ2-1,few,TRBD2,CSARSGLAGGYSYNEQFF,TGCAGTGCTAGATCCGGACTAGCGGGGGGCTATTCCTACAATGAGCAGTTCTTC
TRBV10-3,TRBJ2-3,-,-,CAIRDTGYDTQYF,TGTGCCATCAGAGATACAGGGTATGATACGCAGTATTTT
TRBV7-9,TRBJ2-1,many,-,CASSQGAGNNEQFF,TGTGCCAGCAGCCAAGGTGCAGGGAACAATGAGCAGTTCTTC
TRBV29-1,TRBJ1-5,many,-,CSVVERNSNQPQHF,TGCAGCGTTGTTGAAAGAAATAGCAATCAGCCCCAGCATTTT
TRBV5-1,TRBJ1-5,many,-,CASREGKGQPQHF,TGCGCCAGCAGAGAGGGAAAGGGTCAGCCCCAGCATTTT
TRBV28,TRBJ1-1,few,-,CASSLAQGTEAFF,TGTGCCAGCAGTTTAGCCCAGGGCACTGAAGCTTTCTTT
TRBV5-1,TRBJ2-3,few,TRBD2,CASSLTGTSGVTDTQYF,TGCGCCAGCAGCTTGACGGGGACTAGCGGGGTCACAGATACGCAGTATTTT
TRBV12-3/TRBV12-4,TRBJ2-3,many,-,CASTAQGSPDTQYF,TGTGCCAGCACCGCACAGGGATCCCCAGATACGCAGTATTTT
TRBV20-1,TRBJ2-1,many,TRBD1,CSARKGQGASNEQFF,TGCAGTGCTAGGAAGGGACAGGGGGCTTCCAATGAGCAGTTCTTC
TRBV28,TRBJ2-7,few,TRBD1,CASSLDRVVRVYEQYF,TGTGCCAGCAGTTTGGACAGGGTGGTCCGTGTCTACGAGCAGTACTTC
TRBV28,TRBJ1-2,many,-,CASRITGGRNYGYTF,TGTGCCAGCAGGATAACTGGGGGTCGCAACTATGGCTACACCTTC